The rows below give T cell receptor beta chains drawn from one sample of a study of T cells in Graves' hyperthyroidism and ophthalmopathy. TCRdb used MiXCR to reprocess the multiplex PCR reads, holding one entry per CDR3 protein. The table includes some 510,000 distinct CDR3 sequences, under 25% detected once. The material sequenced was blood. These receptors were obtained from a man younger than 30 with Graves' hyperthyroidism. The CDR3 runs from the conserved cysteine through the conserved F or W. Fields, in order: J gene, D gene, clone size, V gene, CDR3 protein, CDR3 DNA. D genes are given only for firm matches. Only some rows state a clone size, as once, few, many or a class for expanded clones.

>TRBJ2-7|NA|once|TRBV6-1
CASPGNSYEQYF
TGTGCCAGCCCCGGAAACTCCTACGAGCAGTACTTC
>TRBJ1-3|NA|many|TRBV5-1
CASSLETGRPGNTIYF
TGCGCCAGCAGCTTGGAGACAGGAAGGCCTGGAAACACCATATATTTT
>TRBJ2-7|NA|many|TRBV6-1
CASSEGEGRIGNYEQYF
TGTGCCAGCAGTGAAGGTGAAGGGAGGATTGGGAACTACGAGCAGTACTTC
>TRBJ1-2|NA|NA|TRBV6-1
CASNRQYGYTF
TGTGCCAGCAATAGACAGTATGGCTACACCTTC
>TRBJ2-2|NA|few|TRBV7-2
CASTRSLGGSGELFF
TGTGCCAGCACTCGATCCCTAGGGGGTTCCGGGGAGCTGTTTTTT
>TRBJ2-5|NA|NA|TRBV24-1
CATSVPTTGLIGETQYF
TGTGCCACCAGTGTACCCACGACGGGACTCATTGGGGAGACCCAGTACTTC
>TRBJ1-1|NA|NA|TRBV4-1
CASSQDFRTAVPNTEAFF
TGCGCCAGCAGCCAAGATTTTAGAACAGCAGTTCCGAACACTGAAGCTTTCTTT
>TRBJ2-5|NA|few|TRBV24-1
CATSEGSPCGTEQETQYF
TGTGCCACCAGTGAAGGATCCCCCTGCGGGACAGAACAAGAGACCCAGTACTTC
>TRBJ1-1|NA|NA|TRBV15
CATSKGWGIPEAFF
TGTGCCACCAGCAAAGGTTGGGGGATCCCTGAAGCTTTCTTT
>TRBJ1-1|NA|many|TRBV19
CASSPLWDTEAFF
TGTGCCAGTAGTCCGTTATGGGACACTGAAGCTTTCTTT